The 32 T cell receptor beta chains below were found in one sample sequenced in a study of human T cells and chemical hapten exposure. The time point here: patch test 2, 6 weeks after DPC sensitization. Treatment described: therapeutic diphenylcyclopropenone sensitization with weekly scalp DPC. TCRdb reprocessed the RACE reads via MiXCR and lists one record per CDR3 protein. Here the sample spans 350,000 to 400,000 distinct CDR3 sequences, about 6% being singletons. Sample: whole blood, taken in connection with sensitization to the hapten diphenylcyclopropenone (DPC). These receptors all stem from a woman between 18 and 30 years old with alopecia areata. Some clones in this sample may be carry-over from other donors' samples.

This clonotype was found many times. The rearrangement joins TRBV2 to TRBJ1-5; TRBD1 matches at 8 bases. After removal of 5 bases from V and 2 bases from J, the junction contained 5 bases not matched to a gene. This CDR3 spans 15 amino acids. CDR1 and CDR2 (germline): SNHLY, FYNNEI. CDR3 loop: CASSSDRVGNQPQHF. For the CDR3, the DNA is TGTGCCAGCAGTTCGGACAGGGTGGGCAATCAGCCCCAGCATTTT.

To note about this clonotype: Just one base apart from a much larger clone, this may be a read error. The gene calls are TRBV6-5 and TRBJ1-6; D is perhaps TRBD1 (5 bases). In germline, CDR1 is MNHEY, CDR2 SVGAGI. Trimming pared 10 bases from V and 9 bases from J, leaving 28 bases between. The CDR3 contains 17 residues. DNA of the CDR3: TGTGCCACCCTGGGGGGAGTTGTCCAGGGCCGGGGTTCACCCCTCCACTTT. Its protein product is CATLGGVVQGRGSPLHF.

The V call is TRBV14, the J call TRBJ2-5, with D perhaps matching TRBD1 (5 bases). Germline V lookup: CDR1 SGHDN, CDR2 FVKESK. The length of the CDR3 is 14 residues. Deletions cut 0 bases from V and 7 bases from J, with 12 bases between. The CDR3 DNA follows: TGTGCCAGCAGCCAAGACTCTACAGGCGGGACCCAGTACTTC. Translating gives CASSQDSTGGTQYF.

CDR3 loop: CASSQSGAGQYF. CDR3 nucleotides: TGTGCCAGCAGCCAATCTGGGGCAGGGCAGTACTTC. This chain joins TRBV14 and TRBJ2-7; D may be TRBD1 (5 bases). CDR3 length: 12 residues. Germline V CDR1 and CDR2: SGHDN, FVKESK. Trimming took off 2 bases at V and 9 bases at J, with 11 bases between the two ends.

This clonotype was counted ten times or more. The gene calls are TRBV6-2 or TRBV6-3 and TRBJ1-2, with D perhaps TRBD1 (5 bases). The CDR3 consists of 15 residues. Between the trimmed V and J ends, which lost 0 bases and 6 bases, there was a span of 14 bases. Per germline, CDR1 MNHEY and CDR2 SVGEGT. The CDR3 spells CASSYSPQGTDGYTF. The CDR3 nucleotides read TGTGCCAGCAGTTACTCTCCACAAGGGACGGATGGCTACACCTTC.

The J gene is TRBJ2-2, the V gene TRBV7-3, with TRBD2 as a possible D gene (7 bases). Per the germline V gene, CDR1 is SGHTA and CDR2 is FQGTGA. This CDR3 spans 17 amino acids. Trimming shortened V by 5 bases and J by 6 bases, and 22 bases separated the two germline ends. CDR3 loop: CASSPNRGALVAGELFF. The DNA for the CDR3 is TGTGCCAGCAGCCCAAACCGGGGGGCGCTAGTTGCCGGGGAGCTGTTTTTT.

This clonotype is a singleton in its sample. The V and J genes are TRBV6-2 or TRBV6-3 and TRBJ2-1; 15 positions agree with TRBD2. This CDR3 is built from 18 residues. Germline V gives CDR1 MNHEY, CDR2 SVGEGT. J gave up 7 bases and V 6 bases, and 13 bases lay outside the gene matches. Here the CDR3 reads CASSQGLAGGRIGNEQFF. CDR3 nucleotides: TGTGCCAGCAGCCAGGGACTAGCGGGGGGCCGAATAGGGAATGAGCAGTTCTTC.

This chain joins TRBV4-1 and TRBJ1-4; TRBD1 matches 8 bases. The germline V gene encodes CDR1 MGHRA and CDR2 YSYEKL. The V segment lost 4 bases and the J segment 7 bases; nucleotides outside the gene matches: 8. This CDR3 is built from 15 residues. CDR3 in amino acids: CASSLTGQGSEKLFF. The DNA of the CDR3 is TGCGCCAGCAGCCTGACCGGACAGGGTTCTGAAAAACTGTTTTTT.

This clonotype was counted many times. CDR3 loop: CASSLEAVIGTDTQYF. The CDR3, as DNA: TGCGCCAGCAGCTTGGAGGCAGTGATTGGCACAGATACGCAGTATTTT. The J gene is TRBJ2-3, the V gene TRBV5-1, with D unclear. The length of the CDR3 is 16 residues. V was clipped by 0 bases and J by 1 base, with 12 bases between them. CDR1 and CDR2 from the germline V gene are SGHRS and YFSETQ.

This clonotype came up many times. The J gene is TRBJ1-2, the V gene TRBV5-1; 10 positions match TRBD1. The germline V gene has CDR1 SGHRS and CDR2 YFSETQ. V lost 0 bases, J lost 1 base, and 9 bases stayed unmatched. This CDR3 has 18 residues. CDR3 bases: TGCGCCAGCAGCTTGGACCCGGGACAGGGGCATCATAACTATGGCTACACCTTC. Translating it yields CASSLDPGQGHHNYGYTF.

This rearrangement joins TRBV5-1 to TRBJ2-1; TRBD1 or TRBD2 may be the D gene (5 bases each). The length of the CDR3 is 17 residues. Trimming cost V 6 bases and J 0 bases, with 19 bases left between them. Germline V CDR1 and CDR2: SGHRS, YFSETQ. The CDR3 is CASMDNGIGSSYNEQFF. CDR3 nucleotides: TGCGCCAGCATGGACAACGGTATTGGGAGCTCCTACAATGAGCAGTTCTTC.

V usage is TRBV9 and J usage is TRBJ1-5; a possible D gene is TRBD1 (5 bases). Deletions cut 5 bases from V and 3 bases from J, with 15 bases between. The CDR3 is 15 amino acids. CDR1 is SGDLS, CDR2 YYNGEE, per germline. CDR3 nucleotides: TGTGCCAGCAGTGTAAATGGGGACTACAATCAGCCCCAGCATTTT. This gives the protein CASSVNGDYNQPQHF.

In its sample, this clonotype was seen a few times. The CDR3 reads CASSPRQPGQGTFEPQHF. In DNA form, the CDR3 reads TGTGCCAGCTCACCTCGTCAACCGGGACAGGGGACTTTTGAGCCCCAGCATTTT. The chain employs TRBV18 and TRBJ1-5; 10 bases map to TRBD1. After removal of 3 bases from V and 8 bases from J, the junction contained 16 bases not matched to a gene. Per germline, CDR1 KGHSH and CDR2 LQKENI. There are 18 residues in the CDR3.

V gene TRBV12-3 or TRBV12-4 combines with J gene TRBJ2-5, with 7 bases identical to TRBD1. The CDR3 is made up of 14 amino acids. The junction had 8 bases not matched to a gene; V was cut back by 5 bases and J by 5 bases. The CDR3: CASSDRAISETQYF. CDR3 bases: TGTGCCAGCAGTGACAGGGCTATAAGTGAGACCCAGTACTTC.

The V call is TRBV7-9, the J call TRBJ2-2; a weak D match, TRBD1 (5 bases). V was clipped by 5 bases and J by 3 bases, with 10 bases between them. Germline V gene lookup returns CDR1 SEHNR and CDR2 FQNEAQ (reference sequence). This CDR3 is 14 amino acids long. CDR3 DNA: TGTGCCAGCAGCCAAGTCAGGGACACCGGGGAGCTGTTTTTT. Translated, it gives CASSQVRDTGELFF.

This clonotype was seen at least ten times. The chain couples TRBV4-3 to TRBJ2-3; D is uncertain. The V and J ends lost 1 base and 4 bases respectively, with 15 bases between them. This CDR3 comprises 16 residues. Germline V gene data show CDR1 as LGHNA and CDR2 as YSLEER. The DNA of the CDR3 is TGCGCCAGCAGCCAAGTCTCCAGACCCTTCGCAGATACGCAGTATTTT. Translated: CASSQVSRPFADTQYF.

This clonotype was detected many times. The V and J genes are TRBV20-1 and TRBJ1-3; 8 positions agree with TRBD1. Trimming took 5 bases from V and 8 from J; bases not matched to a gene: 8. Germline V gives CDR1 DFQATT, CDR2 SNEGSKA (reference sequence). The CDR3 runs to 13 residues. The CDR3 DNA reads TGCAGTGCTCCGCAGGGGGCGGTGGACACCATATATTTT. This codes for CSAPQGAVDTIYF.

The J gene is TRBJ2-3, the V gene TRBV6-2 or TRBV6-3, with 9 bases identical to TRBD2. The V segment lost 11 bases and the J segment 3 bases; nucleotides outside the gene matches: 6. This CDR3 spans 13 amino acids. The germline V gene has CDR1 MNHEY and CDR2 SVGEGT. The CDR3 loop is CAAAGGWTDTQYF. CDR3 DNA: TGTGCCGCAGCGGGGGGCTGGACAGATACGCAGTATTTT.

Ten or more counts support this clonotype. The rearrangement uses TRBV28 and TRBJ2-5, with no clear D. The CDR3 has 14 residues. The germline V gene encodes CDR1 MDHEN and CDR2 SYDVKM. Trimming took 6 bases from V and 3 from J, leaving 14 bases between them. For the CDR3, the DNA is TGTGCCAGCAGCCCCACGCTGGGGAAAGAGACCCAGTACTTC. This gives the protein CASSPTLGKETQYF.

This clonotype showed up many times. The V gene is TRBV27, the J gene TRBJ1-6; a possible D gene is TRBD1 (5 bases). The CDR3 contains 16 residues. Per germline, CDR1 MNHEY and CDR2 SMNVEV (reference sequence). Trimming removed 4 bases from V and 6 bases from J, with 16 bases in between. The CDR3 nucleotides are TGTGCCAGCAGTTCTCGTTTACCAGGGTTTAATTCACCCCTCCACTTT. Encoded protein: CASSSRLPGFNSPLHF.

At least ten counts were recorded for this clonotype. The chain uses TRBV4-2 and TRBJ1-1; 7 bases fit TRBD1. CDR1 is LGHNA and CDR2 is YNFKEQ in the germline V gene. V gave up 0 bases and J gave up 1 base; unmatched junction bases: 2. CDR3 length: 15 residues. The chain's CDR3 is CASSQEGGPNTEAFF. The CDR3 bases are TGTGCCAGCAGCCAAGAAGGGGGCCCGAACACTGAAGCTTTCTTT.

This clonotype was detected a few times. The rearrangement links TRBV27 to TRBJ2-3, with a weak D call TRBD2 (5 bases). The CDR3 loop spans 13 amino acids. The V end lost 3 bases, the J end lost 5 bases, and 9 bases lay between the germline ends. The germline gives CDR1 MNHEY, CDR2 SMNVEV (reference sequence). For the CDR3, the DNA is TGTGCCAGCAGTTTCCGGGAAAGAGATACGCAGTATTTT. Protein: CASSFRERDTQYF.

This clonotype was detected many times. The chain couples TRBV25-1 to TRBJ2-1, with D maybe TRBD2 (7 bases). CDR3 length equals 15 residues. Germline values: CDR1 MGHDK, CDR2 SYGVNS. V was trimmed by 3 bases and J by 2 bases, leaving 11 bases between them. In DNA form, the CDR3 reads TGTGCCAGCAGTGATGGGGGGGCCGCCTACAATGAGCAGTTCTTC. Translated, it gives CASSDGGAAYNEQFF.

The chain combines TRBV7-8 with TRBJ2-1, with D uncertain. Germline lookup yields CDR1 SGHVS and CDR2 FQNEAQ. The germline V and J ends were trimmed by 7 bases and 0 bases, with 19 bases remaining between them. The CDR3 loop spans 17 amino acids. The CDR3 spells CASNTPHRKSSYNEQFF. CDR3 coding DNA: TGTGCCAGCAACACCCCTCATCGTAAGAGCTCCTACAATGAGCAGTTCTTC. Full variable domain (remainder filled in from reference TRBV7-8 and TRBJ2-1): GAGVSQSPRYKVAKRGQDVALRCDPISGHVSLFWYQQALGQGPEFLTYFQNEAQLDKSGLPSDRFFAERPEGSVSTLKIQRTQQEDSAVYLCASNTPHRKSSYNEQFFGPGTRLTVL.

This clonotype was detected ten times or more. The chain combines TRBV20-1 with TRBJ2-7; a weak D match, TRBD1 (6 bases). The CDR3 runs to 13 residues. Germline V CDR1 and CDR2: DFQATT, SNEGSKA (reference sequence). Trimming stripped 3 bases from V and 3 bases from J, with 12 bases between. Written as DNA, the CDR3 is TGCAGTGCTAGCGGACAGTATAGCTACGAGCAGTACTTC. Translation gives CSASGQYSYEQYF.

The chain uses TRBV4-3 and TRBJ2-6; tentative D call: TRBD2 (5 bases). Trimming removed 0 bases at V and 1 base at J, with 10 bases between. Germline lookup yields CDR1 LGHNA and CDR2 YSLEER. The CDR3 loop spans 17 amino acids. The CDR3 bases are TGCGCCAGCAGCCAAGATAGGAGGTCTTCTGGGGCCAACGTCCTGACTTTC. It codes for CASSQDRRSSGANVLTF.

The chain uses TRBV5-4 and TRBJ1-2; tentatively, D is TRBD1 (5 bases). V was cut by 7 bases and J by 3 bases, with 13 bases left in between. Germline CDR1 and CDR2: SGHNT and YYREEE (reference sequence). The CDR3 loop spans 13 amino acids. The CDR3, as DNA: TGTGCCAGCTCAAACTCCAGGGACTATGGCTACACCTTC. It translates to CASSNSRDYGYTF.

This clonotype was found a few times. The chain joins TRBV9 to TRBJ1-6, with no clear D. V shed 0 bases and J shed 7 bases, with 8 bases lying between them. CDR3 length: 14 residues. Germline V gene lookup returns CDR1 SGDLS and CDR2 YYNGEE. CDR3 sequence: CASSVVSGNSPLHF. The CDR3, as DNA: TGTGCCAGCAGCGTAGTATCAGGAAATTCACCCCTCCACTTT. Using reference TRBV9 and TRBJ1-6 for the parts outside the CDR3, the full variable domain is DSGVTQTPKHLITATGQRVTLRCSPRSGDLSVYWYQQSLDQGLQFLIQYYNGEERAKGNILERFSAQQFPDLHSELNLSSLELGDSALYFCASSVVSGNSPLHFGNGTRLTVT.

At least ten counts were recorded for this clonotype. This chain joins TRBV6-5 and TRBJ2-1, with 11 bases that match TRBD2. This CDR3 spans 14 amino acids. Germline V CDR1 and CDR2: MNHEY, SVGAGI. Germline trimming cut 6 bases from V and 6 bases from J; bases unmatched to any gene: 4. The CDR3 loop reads CASSLAGGRNEQFF. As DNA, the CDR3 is TGTGCCAGCAGCTTAGCGGGGGGGCGCAATGAGCAGTTCTTC.

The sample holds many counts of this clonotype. In DNA, the CDR3 is TGTGCCATCAGTTGGAGGGATACGCAGTATTTT. It yields the protein CAISWRDTQYF. This chain uses TRBV10-3 with TRBJ2-3; possibly TRBD2 for D (5 bases). This CDR3 contains 11 residues. Trimming removed 5 bases from V and 6 bases from J, with 6 bases in between. Germline V CDR1 and CDR2: ENHRY, SYGVKD.

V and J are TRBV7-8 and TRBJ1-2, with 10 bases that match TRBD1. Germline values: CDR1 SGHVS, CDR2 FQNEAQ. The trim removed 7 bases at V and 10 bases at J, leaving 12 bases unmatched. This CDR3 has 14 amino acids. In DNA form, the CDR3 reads TGTGCCAGCACCTTCCTCTCGGGACAGGGGACCTACACCTTC. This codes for CASTFLSGQGTYTF.

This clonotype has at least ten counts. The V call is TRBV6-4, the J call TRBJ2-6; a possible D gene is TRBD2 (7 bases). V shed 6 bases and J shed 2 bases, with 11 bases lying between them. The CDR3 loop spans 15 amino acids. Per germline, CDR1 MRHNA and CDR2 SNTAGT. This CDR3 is CASSLGGAGANVLTF. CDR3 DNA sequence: TGTGCCAGCAGCCTAGGGGGGGCTGGGGCCAACGTCCTGACTTTC.